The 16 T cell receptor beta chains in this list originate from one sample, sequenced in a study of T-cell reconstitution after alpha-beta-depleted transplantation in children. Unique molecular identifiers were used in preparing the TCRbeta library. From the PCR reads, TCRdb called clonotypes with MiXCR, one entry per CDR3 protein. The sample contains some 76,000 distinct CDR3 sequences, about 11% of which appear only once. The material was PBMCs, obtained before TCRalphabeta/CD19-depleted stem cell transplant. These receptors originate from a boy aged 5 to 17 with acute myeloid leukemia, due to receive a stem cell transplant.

The CDR3 here is CATSRDMASGYNEQFF. As DNA, the CDR3 is TGTGCCACCAGCAGAGATATGGCTAGCGGCTACAATGAGCAGTTCTTC. The rearrangement joins TRBV15 to TRBJ2-1; 7 bases line up with TRBD2. The CDR3 is made up of 16 amino acids. Germline V gene sequence: CDR1 LNHNV, CDR2 YYDKDF (reference sequence). V dropped 0 bases and J dropped 3; count of bases not matched to a gene: 5.

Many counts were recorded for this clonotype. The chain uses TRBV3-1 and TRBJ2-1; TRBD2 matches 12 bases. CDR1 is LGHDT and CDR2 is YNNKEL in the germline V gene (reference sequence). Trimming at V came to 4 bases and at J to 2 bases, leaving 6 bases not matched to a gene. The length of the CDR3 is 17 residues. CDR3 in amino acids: CASSPRTSGAAYNEQFF. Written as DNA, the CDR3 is TGTGCCAGCAGCCCTCGGACTAGCGGGGCGGCCTACAATGAGCAGTTCTTC.

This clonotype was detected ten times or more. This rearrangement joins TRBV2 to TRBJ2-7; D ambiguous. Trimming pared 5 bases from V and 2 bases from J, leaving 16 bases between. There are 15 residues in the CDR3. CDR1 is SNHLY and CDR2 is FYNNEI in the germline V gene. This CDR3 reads CASSLGRAETYEQYV. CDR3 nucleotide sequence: TGTGCCAGCAGTCTCGGACGGGCTGAGACCTACGAGCAGTACGTC.

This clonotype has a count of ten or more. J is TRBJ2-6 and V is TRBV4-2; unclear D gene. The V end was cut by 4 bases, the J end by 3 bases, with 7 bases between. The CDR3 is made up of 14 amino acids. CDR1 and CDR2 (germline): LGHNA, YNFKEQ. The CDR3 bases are TGTGCCAGCAGCCCTTTCCATGGGGCCAACGTCCTGACTTTC. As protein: CASSPFHGANVLTF.

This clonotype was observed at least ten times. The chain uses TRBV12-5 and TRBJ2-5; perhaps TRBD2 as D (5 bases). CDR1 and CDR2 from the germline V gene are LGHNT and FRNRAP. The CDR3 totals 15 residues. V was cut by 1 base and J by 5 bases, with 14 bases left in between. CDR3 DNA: TGTGCTAGTGGTTTGGATTCGGACTGGCGGGAGACCCAGTACTTC. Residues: CASGLDSDWRETQYF.

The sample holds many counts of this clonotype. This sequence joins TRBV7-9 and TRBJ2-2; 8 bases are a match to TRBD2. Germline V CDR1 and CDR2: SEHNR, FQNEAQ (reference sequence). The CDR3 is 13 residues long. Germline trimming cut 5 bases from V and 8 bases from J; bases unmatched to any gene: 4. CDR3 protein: CASSPRLAGELFF. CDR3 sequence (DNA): TGTGCCAGCAGCCCGAGACTAGCGGGGGAGCTGTTTTTT.

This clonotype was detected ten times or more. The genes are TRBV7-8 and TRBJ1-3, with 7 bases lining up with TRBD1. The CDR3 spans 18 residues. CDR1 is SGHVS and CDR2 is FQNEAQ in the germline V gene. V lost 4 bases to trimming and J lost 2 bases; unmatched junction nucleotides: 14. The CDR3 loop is CASSSIGGTAPPGNTIYF. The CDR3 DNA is TGTGCCAGCAGCTCCATAGGGGGGACAGCCCCGCCTGGAAACACCATATATTTT.

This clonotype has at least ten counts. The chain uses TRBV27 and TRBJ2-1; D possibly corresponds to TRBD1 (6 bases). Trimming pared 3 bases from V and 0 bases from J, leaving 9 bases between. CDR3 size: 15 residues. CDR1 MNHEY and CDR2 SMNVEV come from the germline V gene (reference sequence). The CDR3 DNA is TGTGCCAGCAGTTTGGGCAGGGGCTCCTACAATGAGCAGTTCTTC. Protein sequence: CASSLGRGSYNEQFF.

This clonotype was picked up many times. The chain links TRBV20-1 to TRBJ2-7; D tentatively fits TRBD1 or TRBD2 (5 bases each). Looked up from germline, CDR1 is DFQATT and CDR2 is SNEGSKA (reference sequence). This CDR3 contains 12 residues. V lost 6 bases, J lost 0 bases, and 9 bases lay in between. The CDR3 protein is CSAGPFSYEQYF. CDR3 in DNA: TGCAGTGCGGGACCCTTCTCCTACGAGCAGTACTTC.

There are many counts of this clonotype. CDR3 sequence (DNA): TGCAGCGGGAGGGGACAGGGGGGATACAATGAGCAGTTCTTC. Translating gives CSGRGQGGYNEQFF. The chain couples TRBV29-1 to TRBJ2-1; 11 bases agree with TRBD1. The ends lost 7 bases at V and 4 bases at J; junction bases unmatched: 6. Germline V lookup: CDR1 SQVTM, CDR2 ANQGSEA. The CDR3 spans 14 residues.

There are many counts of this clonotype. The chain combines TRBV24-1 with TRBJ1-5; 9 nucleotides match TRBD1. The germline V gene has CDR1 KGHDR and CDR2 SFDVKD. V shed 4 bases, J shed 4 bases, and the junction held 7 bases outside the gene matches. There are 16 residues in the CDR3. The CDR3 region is CATSDPTGGGNQPQHF. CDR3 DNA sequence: TGTGCCACCAGTGACCCCACAGGGGGCGGGAATCAGCCCCAGCATTTT.

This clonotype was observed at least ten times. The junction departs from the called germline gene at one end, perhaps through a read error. The CDR3 coding sequence is TGTGCCAGCTCGGAGGGAATGACAGGGCGGTGTTTT. This encodes CASSEGMTGRCF. The V and J genes are TRBV3-1 and TRBJ2-3; possibly TRBD1 for D (7 bases). Germline CDR1 and CDR2: LGHDT and YNNKEL (reference sequence). The CDR3 is 12 residues long.

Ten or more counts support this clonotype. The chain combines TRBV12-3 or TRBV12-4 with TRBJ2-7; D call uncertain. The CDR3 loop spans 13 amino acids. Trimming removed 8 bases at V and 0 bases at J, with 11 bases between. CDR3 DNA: TGTGCCAGCCGACCAGGAAACTCCTACGAGCAGTACTTC. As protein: CASRPGNSYEQYF.

CDR3 in DNA: TGCAGTGCTTCTAGGACTAGCGGGGGGCTACAAGAGACCCAGTACTTC. Its protein product is CSASRTSGGLQETQYF. The chain couples TRBV20-1 to TRBJ2-5, with TRBD2 matching over 14 bases. Losses at the gene ends were 5 bases for V and 2 bases for J; bases not matched to a gene: 7. CDR1 is DFQATT and CDR2 is SNEGSKA in the germline V gene (reference sequence). The CDR3 is 16 amino acids.

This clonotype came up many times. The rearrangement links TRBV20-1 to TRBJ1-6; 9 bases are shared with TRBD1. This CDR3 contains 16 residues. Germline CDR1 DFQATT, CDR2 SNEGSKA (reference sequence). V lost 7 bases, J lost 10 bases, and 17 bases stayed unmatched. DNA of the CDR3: TGCAGTGTTCAACTCCCCAGGACAGGGGCTCGATCACCCCTCCACTTT. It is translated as CSVQLPRTGARSPLHF.

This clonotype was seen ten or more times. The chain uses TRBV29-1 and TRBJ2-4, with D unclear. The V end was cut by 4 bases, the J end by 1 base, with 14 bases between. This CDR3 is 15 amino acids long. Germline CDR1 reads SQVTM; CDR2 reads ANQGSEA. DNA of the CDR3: TGCAGCGTTGCCTTAGCCGTCCGGGCCAAAAACATTCAGTACTTC. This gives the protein CSVALAVRAKNIQYF.